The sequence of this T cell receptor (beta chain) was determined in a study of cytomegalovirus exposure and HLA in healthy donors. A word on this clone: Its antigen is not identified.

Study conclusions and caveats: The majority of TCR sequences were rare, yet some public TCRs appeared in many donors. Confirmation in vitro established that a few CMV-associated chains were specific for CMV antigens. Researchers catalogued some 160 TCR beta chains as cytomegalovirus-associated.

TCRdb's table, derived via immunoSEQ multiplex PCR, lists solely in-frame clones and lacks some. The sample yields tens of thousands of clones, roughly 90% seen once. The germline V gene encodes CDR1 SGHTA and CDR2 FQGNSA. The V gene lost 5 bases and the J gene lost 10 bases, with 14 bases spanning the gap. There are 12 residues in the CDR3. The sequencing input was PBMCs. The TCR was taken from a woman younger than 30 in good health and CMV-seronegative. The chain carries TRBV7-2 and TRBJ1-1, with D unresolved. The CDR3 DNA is TGTGCCAGCAGCGAAAACAAAGTCAGAGCTTTCTTT. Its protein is CASSENKVRAFF.